Listed here is a single T cell receptor beta chain. Antigen: not known. Sequencing was performed with immunoSEQ multiplex PCR; in TCRdb, only in-frame clones are kept and a portion is missing. The data contain roughly 600,000 clones, roughly 98% of them singletons. This entry comes from a study of shared clonotypes between healthy human individuals. About the research overall: Three men and two women, aged 18 to 49, were donors. Donors had three CD4 naive, three CD4 memory, two CD8 naive and one CD8 memory plate apiece. Overall study findings and caveats: Sampling covered nothing but blood. Tissue TCR repertoires likely differ from those found in blood. Several donors held about 4.6% of naive CD4 clonotypes in common.

Selected positively for CCR7 and CD45RO-negative, naive CD8 cells excluded terminally differentiated effector memory CD45RA+ cells. Sequences were obtained from naive CD8+ T cells sorted from blood. The receptor comes from a man younger than 40 in good health.

The DNA of the CDR3 is TGCAGCGTCGCGTGGGCCGAGGATGACAATGAGCAGTTCTTC. This translates into CSVAWAEDDNEQFF. The chain has TRBV29-1 and TRBJ2-1; D is unresolved. The CDR3 consists of 14 residues. In germline, CDR1 is SQVTM, CDR2 ANQGSEA. V was cut by 6 bases and J by 5 bases, with 17 bases left in between.